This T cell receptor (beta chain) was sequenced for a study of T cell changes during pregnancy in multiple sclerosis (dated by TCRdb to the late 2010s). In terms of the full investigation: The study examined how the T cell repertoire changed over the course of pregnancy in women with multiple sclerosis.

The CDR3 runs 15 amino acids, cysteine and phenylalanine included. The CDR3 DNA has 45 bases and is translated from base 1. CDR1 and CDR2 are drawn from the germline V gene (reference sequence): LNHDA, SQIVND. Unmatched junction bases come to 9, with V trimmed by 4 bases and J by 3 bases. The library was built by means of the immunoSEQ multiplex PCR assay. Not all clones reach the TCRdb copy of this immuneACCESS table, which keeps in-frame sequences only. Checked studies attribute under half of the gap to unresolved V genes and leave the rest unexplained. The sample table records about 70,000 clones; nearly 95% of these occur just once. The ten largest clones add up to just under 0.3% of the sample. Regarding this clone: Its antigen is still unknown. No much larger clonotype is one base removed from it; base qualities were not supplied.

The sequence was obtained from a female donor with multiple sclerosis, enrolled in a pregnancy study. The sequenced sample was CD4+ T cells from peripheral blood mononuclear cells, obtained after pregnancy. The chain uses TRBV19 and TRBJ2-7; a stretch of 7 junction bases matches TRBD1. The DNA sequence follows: TGTGCCAGTAGTAGACAGGGAAACTACTACTACGAGCAGTACTTC. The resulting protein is CASSRQGNYYYEQYF.